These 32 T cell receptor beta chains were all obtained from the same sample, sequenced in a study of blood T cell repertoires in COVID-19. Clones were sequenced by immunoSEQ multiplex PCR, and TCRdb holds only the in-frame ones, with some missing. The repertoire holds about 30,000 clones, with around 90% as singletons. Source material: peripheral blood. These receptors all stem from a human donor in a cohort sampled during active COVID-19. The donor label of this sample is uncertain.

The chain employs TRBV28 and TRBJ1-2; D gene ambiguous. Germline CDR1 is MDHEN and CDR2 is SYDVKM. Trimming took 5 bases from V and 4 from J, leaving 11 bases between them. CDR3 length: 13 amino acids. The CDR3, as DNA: TGTGCCAGCAGTACCCCCGCCGGCTATGGCTACACCTTC. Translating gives CASSTPAGYGYTF.

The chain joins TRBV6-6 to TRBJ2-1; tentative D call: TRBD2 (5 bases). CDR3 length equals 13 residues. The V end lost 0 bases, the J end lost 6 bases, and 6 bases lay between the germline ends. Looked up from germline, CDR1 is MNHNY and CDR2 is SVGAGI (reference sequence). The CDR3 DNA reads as TGTGCCAGCAGTTACTCGAGCGGCAATGAGCAGTTCTTC. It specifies CASSYSSGNEQFF.

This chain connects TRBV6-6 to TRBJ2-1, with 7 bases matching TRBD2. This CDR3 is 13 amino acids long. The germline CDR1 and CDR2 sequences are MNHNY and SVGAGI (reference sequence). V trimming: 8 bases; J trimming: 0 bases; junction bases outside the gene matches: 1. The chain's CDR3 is CASQRDSYNEQFF. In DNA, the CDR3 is TGTGCCAGCCAGCGGGACTCCTACAATGAGCAGTTCTTC.

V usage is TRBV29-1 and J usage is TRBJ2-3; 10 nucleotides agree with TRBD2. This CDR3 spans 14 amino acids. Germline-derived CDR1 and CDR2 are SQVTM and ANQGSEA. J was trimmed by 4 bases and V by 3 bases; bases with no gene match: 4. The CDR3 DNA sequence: TGCAGCGTTGAGACTAGCGGGTACTCAGATACGCAGTATTTT. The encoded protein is CSVETSGYSDTQYF.

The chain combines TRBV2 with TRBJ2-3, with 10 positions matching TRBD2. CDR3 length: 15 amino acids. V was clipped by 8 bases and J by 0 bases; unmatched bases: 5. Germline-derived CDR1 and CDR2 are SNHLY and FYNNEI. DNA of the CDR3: TGTGCCAGCGGACCGGGACTAGCGAGCACAGATACGCAGTATTTT. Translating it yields CASGPGLASTDTQYF. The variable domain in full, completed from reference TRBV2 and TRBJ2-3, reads EPEVTQTPSHQVTQMGQEVILRCVPISNHLYFYWYRQILGQKVEFLVSFYNNEISEKSEIFDDQFSVERPDGSNFTLKIRSTKLEDSAMYFCASGPGLASTDTQYFGPGTRLTVL.

CDR3 residues: CASSLDNPGENTIYF. The CDR3 DNA is TGCGCCAGCAGCTTGGATAATCCAGGGGAAAACACCATATATTTT. The chain recombines TRBV5-1 with TRBJ1-3, with a tentative D call TRBD1 (6 bases). Germline assignment: CDR1 SGHRS and CDR2 YFSETQ. The CDR3 spans 15 residues. V lost 0 bases to trimming and J lost 6 bases, with 13 bases between them. Full variable domain (missing parts from reference TRBV5-1 and TRBJ1-3): KAGVTQTPRYLIKTRGQQVTLSCSPISGHRSVSWYQQTPGQGLQFLFEYFSETQRNKGNFPGRFSGRQFSNSRSEMNVSTLELGDSALYLCASSLDNPGENTIYFGEGSWLTVV.

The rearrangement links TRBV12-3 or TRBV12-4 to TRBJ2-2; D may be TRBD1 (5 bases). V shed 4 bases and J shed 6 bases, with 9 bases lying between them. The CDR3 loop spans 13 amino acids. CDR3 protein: CASSSTEPGELFF. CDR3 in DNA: TGTGCCAGCAGTTCGACAGAACCCGGGGAGCTGTTTTTT.

CDR3 residues: CASRGQGTEAFF. DNA for the CDR3: TGTGCCAGCAGGGGGCAAGGCACTGAAGCTTTCTTT. The V call is TRBV28, the J call TRBJ1-1; maybe TRBD1 (5 bases). V was cut by 6 bases and J by 4 bases, with 9 bases left in between. Germline CDR1 reads MDHEN; CDR2 reads SYDVKM. CDR3 length: 12 residues.

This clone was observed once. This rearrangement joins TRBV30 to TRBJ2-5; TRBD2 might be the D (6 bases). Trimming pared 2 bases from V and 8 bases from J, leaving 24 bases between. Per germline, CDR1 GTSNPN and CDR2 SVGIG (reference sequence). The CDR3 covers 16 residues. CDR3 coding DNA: TGTGCCTGGAGTCCAAGGATGTCGGGAGAGAAGAGAACCCAGTACTTC. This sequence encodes CAWSPRMSGEKRTQYF.

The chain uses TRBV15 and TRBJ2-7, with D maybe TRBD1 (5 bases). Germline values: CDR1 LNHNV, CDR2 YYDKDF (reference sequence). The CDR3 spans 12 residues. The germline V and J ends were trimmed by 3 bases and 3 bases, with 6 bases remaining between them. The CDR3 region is CATSSDSYEQYF. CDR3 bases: TGTGCCACCAGCAGCGACAGCTACGAGCAGTACTTC.

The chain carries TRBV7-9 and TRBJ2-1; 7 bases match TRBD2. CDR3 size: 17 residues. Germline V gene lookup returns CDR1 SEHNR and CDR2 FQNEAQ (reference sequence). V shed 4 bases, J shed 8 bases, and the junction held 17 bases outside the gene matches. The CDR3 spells CASSSVGGSSQVDEQFF. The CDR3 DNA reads TGTGCCAGCAGCTCTGTCGGCGGGAGTTCCCAGGTAGATGAGCAGTTCTTC.

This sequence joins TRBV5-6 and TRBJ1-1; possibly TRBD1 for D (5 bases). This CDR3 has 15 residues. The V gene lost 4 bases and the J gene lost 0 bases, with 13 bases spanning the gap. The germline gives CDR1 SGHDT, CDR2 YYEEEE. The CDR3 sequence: CASSRGYRLNTEAFF. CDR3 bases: TGTGCCAGCAGCCGGGGGTACCGATTGAACACTGAAGCTTTCTTT.

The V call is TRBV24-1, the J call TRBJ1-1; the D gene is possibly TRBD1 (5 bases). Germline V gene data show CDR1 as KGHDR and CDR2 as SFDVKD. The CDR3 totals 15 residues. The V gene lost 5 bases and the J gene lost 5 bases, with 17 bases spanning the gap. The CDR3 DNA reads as TGTGCCACCAGTGCCCCCCCGGGGGAGGGGACTGAAGCTTTCTTT. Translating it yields CATSAPPGEGTEAFF.

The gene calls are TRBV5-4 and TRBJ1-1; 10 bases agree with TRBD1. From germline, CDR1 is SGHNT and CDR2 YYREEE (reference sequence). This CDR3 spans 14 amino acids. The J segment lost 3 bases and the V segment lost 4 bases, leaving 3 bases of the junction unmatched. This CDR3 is CASSPGQGYTEAFF. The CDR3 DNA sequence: TGTGCCAGCAGCCCGGGACAGGGGTACACTGAAGCTTTCTTT.

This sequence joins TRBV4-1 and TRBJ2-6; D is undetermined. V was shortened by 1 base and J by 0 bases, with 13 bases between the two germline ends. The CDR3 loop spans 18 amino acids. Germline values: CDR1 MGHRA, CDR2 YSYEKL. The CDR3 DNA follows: TGCGCCAGCAGCCAAGTGGGTCTCTCGGGCTCTGGGGCCAACGTCCTGACTTTC. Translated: CASSQVGLSGSGANVLTF.

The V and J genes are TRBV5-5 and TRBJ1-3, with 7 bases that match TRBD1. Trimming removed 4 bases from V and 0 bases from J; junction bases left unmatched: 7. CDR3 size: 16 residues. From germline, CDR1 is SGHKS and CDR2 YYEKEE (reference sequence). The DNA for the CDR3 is TGTGCCAGCAGCCCGGGACAGTTGCGCTCTGGAAACACCATATATTTT. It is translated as CASSPGQLRSGNTIYF.

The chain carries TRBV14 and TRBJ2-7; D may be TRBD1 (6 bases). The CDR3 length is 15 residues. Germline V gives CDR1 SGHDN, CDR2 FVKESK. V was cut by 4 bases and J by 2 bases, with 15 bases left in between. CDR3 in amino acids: CASSRTGGQPYEQYF. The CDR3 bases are TGTGCCAGCAGCCGTACCGGCGGACAGCCCTACGAGCAGTACTTC. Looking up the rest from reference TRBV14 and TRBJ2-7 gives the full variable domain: EAGVTQFPSHSVIEKGQTVTLRCDPISGHDNLYWYRRVMGKEIKFLLHFVKESKQDESGMPNNRFLAERTGGTYSTLKVQPAELEDSGVYFCASSRTGGQPYEQYFGPGTRLTVT.

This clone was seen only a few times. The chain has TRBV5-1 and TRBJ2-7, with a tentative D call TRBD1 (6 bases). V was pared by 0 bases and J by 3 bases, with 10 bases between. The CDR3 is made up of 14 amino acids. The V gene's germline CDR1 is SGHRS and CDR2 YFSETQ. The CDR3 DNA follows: TGCGCCAGCAGCTTGGCCGACAGGAACTACGAGCAGTACTTC. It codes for CASSLADRNYEQYF.

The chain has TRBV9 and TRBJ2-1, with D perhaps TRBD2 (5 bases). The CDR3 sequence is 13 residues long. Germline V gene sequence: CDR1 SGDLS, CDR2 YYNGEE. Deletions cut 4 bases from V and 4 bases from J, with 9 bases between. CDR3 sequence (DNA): TGTGCCAGCAGCCTCCCGGGGTACAATGAGCAGTTCTTC. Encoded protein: CASSLPGYNEQFF.

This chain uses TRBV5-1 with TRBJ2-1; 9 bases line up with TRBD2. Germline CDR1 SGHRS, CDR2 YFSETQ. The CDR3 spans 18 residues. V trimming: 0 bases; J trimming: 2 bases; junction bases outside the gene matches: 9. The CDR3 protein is CASSLAGIAGVPYNEQFF. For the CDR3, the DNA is TGCGCCAGCAGCTTGGCTGGAATAGCGGGAGTTCCCTACAATGAGCAGTTCTTC.

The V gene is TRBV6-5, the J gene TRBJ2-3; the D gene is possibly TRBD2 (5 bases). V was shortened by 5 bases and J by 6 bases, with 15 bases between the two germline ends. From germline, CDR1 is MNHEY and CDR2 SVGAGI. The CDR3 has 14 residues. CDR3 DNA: TGTGCCAGCAGTAACCTACGGAGGCCCGATACGCAGTATTTT. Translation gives CASSNLRRPDTQYF.

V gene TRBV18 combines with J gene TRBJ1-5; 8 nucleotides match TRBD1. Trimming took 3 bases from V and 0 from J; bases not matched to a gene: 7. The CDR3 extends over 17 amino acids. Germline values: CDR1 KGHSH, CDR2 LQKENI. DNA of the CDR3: TGTGCCAGCTCACCCAGGACAGGGAGAGGTAGCAATCAGCCCCAGCATTTT. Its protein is CASSPRTGRGSNQPQHF.

The DNA for the CDR3 is TGTGCCAGTAGTAGAGGGACAGGGGCTGCTAACTATGGCTACACCTTC. Amino acids: CASSRGTGAANYGYTF. This chain uses TRBV19 with TRBJ1-2; TRBD1 agrees at 10 bases. Unmatched junction bases numbered 5, after V lost 4 bases and J lost 0 bases. There are 16 residues in the CDR3. Germline CDR1 reads LNHDA; CDR2 reads SQIVND (reference sequence).

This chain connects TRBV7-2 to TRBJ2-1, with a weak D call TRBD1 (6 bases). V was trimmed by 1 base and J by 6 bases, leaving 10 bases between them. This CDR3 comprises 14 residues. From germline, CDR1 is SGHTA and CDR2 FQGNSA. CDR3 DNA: TGTGCCAGCAGCTTAGGACAGGCTTTCAATGAGCAGTTCTTC. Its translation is CASSLGQAFNEQFF.

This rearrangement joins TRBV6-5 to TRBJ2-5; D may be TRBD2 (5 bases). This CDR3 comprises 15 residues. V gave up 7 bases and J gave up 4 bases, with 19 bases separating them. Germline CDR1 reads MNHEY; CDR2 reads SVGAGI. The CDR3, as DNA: TGTGCCAGCACCCGCGGGCCCTCCATCACAGAGACCCAGTACTTC. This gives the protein CASTRGPSITETQYF.

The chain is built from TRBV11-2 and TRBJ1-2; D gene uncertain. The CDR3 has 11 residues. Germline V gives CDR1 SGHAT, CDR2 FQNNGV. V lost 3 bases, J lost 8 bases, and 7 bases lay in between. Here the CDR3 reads CASSFRGGYTF. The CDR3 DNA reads TGTGCCAGCAGCTTCCGCGGCGGCTACACCTTC.

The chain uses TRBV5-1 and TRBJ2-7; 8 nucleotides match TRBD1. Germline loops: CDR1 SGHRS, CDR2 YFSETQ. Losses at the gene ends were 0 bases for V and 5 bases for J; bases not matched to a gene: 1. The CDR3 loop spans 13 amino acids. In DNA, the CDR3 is TGCGCCAGCAGCTTGGGACAGGGGAACGAGCAGTACTTC. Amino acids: CASSLGQGNEQYF.

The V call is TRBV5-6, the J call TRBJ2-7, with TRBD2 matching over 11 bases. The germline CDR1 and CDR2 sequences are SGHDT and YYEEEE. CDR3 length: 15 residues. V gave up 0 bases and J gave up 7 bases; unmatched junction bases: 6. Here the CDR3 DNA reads TGTGCCAGCAGCTTGGGTAGCGGGAGGGCCAAGGAGCAGTACTTC. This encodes CASSLGSGRAKEQYF. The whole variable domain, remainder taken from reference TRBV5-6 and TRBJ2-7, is DAGVTQSPTHLIKTRGQQVTLRCSPKSGHDTVSWYQQALGQGPQFIFQYYEEEERQRGNFPDRFSGHQFPNYSSELNVNALLLGDSALYLCASSLGSGRAKEQYFGPGTRLTVT.

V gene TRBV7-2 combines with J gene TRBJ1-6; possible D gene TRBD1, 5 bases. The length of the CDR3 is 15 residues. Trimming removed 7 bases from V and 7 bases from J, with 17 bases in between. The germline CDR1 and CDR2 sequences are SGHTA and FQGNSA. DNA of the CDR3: TGTGCCAGCACCACACAAATCGACAGCAATTCACCCCTCCACTTT. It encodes CASTTQIDSNSPLHF. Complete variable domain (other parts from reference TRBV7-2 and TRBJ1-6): GAGVSQSPSNKVTEKGKDVELRCDPISGHTALYWYRQSLGQGLEFLIYFQGNSAPDKSGLPSDRFSAERTGGSVSTLTIQRTQQEDSAVYLCASTTQIDSNSPLHFGNGTRLTVT.

The CDR3 here is CASSLDRDRGGELFF. The CDR3, as DNA: TGTGCCAGCAGCTTAGATCGTGACCGGGGCGGGGAGCTGTTTTTT. The V gene is TRBV11-3, the J gene TRBJ2-2; possibly TRBD2 for D (5 bases). V lost 0 bases to trimming and J lost 7 bases, with 12 bases between them. The CDR3 runs 15 residues. The V gene's germline CDR1 is SGHNT and CDR2 YENEEA.

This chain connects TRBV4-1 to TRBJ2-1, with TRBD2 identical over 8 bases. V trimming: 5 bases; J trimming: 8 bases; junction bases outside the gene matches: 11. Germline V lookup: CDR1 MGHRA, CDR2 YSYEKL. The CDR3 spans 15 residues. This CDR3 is CASSFTGTRSDEQFF. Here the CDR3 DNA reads TGCGCCAGCAGCTTCACCGGGACTAGGAGCGATGAGCAGTTCTTC.

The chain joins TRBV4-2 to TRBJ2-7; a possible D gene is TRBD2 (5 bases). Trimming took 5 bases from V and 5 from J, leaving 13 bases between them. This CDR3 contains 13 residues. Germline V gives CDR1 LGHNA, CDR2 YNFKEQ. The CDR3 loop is CASSGRADDEQYF. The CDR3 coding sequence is TGTGCCAGCAGCGGTCGAGCGGACGACGAGCAGTACTTC.